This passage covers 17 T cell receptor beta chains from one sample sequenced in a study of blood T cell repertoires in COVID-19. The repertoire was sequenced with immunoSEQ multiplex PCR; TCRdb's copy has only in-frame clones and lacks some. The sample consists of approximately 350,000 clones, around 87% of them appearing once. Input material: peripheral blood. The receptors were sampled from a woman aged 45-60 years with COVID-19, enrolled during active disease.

CDR3 sequence reads: CASSAAGGAPQTQYF. The CDR3 DNA reads TGTGCCAGCAGCGCCGCAGGAGGCGCGCCGCAGACCCAGTACTTC. The V and J genes are TRBV9 and TRBJ2-5, with D perhaps matching TRBD2 (5 bases). The CDR3 consists of 15 residues. Deletions cut 3 bases from V and 6 bases from J, with 18 bases between. In germline, CDR1 is SGDLS, CDR2 YYNGEE.

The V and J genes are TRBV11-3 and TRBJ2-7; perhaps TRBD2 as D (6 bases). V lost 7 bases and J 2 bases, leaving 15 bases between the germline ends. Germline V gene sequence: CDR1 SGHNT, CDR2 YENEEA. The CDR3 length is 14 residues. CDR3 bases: TGTGCCAGCAACCCTAGCGCGGCCGCCTACGAGCAGTACTTC. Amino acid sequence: CASNPSAAAYEQYF.

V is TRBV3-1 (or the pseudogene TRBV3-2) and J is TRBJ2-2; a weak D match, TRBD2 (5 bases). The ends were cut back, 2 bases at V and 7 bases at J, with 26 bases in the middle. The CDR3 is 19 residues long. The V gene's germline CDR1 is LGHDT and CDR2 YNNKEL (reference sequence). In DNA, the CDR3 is TGTGCCAGCAGCCAAATAGCACCGGGGTCGGGGAAATACGTCGGGGAGCTGTTTTTT. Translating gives CASSQIAPGSGKYVGELFF.

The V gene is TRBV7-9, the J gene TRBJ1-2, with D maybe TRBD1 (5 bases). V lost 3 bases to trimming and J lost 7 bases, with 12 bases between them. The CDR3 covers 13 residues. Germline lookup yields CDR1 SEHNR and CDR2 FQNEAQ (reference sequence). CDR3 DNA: TGTGCCAGCAGCTTGGGGACGGGGGTTGGCTACACCTTC. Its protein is CASSLGTGVGYTF.

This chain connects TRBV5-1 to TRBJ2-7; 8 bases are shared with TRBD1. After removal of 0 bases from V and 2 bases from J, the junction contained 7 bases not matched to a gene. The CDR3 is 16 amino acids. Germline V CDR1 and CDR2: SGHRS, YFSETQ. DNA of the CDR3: TGCGCCAGCAGCTTGGCCGTAGGACAGGGAACCTACGAGCAGTACTTC. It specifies CASSLAVGQGTYEQYF.

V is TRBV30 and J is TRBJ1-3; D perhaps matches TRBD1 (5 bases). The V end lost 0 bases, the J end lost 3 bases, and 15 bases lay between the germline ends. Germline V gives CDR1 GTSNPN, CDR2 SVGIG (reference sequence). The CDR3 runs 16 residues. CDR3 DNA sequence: TGTGCCTGGAGTGTAACTCGGCAGGGTGTTGGAAACACCATATATTTT. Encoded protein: CAWSVTRQGVGNTIYF.

The CDR3 DNA reads TGTGCCAGCTTACTAGTCGGCGGCAATGAGCAGTTCTTC. Translating gives CASLLVGGNEQFF. The chain carries TRBV7-9 and TRBJ2-1; the D gene is possibly TRBD2 (5 bases). Germline lookup yields CDR1 SEHNR and CDR2 FQNEAQ (reference sequence). V gave up 8 bases and J gave up 6 bases, with 14 bases separating them. This CDR3 is built from 13 residues.

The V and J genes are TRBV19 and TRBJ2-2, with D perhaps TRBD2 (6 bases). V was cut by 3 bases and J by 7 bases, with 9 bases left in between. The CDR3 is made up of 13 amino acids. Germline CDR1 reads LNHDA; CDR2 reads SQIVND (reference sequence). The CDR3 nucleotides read TGTGCCAGTAGTATCCGGGAGCTCGGGGAGCTGTTTTTT. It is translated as CASSIRELGELFF.

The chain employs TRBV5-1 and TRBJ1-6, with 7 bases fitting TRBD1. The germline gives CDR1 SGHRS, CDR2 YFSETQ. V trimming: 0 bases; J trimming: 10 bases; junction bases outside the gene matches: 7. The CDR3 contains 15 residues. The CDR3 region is CASSLEGQLYSPLHF. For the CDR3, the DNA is TGCGCCAGCAGCTTGGAGGGACAGCTTTACTCACCCCTCCACTTT.

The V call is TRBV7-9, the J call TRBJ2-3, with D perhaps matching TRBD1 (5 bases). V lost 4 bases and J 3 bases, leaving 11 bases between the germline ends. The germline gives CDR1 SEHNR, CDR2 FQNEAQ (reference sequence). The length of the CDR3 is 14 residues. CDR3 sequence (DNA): TGTGCCAGCAGCTCATCGAGACAGACAGATACGCAGTATTTT. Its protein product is CASSSSRQTDTQYF.

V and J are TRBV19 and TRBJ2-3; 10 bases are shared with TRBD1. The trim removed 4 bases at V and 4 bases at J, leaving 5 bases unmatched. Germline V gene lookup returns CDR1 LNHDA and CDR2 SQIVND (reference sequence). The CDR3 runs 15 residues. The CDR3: CASSSRDRGPDTQYF. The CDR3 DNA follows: TGTGCCAGTAGTAGCCGGGACAGGGGCCCAGATACGCAGTATTTT.

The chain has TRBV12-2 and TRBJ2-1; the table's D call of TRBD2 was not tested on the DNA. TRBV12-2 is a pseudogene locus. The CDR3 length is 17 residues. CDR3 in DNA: TGTGCAAGTCGCTTAGCGCGGAGACTACAACCCTACAATGAGCAGTTCTTC. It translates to CASRLARRLQPYNEQFF.

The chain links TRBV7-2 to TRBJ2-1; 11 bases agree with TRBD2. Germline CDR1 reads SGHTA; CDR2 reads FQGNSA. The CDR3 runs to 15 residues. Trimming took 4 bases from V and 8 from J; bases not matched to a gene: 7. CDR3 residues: CASSSGTSGTYEQFF. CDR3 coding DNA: TGTGCCAGCAGCTCCGGGACTAGCGGCACTTATGAGCAGTTCTTC.

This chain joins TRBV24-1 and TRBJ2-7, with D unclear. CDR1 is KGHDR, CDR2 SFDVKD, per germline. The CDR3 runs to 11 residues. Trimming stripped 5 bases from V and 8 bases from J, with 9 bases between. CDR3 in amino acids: CATSVGLQQYF. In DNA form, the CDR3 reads TGTGCCACCAGTGTCGGTTTACAGCAGTACTTC.

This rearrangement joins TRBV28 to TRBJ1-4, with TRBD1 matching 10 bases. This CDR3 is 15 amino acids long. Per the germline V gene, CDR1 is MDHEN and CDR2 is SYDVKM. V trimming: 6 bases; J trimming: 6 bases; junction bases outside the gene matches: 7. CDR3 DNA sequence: TGTGCCAGCAGCCCGGGACAGGGGAGGGATGAAAAACTGTTTTTT. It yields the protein CASSPGQGRDEKLFF.

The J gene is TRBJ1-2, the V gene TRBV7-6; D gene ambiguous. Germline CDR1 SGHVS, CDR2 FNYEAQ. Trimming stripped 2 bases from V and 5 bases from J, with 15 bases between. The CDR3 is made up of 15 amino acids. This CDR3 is CASSLTASQDYGYTF. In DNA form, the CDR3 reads TGTGCCAGCAGCTTAACGGCTAGCCAGGATTATGGCTACACCTTC.

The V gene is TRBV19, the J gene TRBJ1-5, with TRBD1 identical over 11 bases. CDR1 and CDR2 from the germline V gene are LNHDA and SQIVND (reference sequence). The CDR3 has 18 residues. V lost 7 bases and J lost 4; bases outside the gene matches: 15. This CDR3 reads CASNDEMGTGGWNQPQHF. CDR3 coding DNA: TGTGCCAGTAATGATGAAATGGGGACAGGGGGTTGGAATCAGCCCCAGCATTTT.